The 30 T cell receptor beta chains below were found in one sample sequenced in a study of molecular identifiers for immune sequencing clone quantification. TCRdb re-called the PCR reads through MiXCR, storing one row per CDR3 protein. The sample contains about 320,000 distinct CDR3 sequences, under 25% of which appear only once. Source material: naive CD8+ T cells from blood, with Jurkat cell RNA spiked in. The subset here: FACS-sorted CD8+CD4-CCR7+CD45RA+ naive T cells. These receptors came from a human donor in good health. Some libraries in this study had Jurkat cell RNA spiked in.

This rearrangement joins TRBV13 to TRBJ2-5; 8 nucleotides match TRBD2. Germline CDR1 PRHDT, CDR2 FYEKMQ (reference sequence). The CDR3 is 15 residues long. V gave up 3 bases and J gave up 1 base; unmatched junction bases: 4. This CDR3 reads CASSFAAGAQETQYF. CDR3 sequence (DNA): TGTGCCAGCAGCTTCGCAGCGGGAGCCCAAGAGACCCAGTACTTC. Combining the CDR3 with reference TRBV13 and TRBJ2-5 gives the whole variable domain AAGVIQSPRHLIKEKRETATLKCYPIPRHDTVYWYQQGPGQDPQFLISFYEKMQSDKGSIPDRFSAQQFSDYHSELNMSSLELGDSALYFCASSFAAGAQETQYFGPGTRLLVL.

On this clonotype itself: A much larger clone lies a single base off, so this may be a read error. The gene calls are TRBV9 and TRBJ1-1; maybe TRBD1 (6 bases). Germline assignment: CDR1 SGDLS and CDR2 YYNGEE. This CDR3 spans 13 amino acids. The CDR3 protein is CASSEGGGTEALF. CDR3 in DNA: TGTGCCAGCAGCGAGGGGGGTGGCACTGAAGCTCTCTTT.

There are a few counts of this clonotype. The J gene is TRBJ2-1, the V gene TRBV2; D is unclear. The CDR3 loop spans 14 amino acids. Trimming cost V 2 bases and J 7 bases, with 12 bases left between them. Germline values: CDR1 SNHLY, CDR2 FYNNEI. CDR3 in amino acids: CASSEQNKENEQFF. The DNA of the CDR3 is TGTGCCAGCAGTGAACAGAACAAAGAGAATGAGCAGTTCTTC.

V gene TRBV12-3 or TRBV12-4 combines with J gene TRBJ2-2, with D maybe TRBD1 (5 bases). Trimming removed 3 bases from V and 5 bases from J, with 16 bases in between. The CDR3 extends over 16 amino acids. CDR3 DNA: TGTGCCAGCAGTTTTCAGGGAAGGGTCGGTACCGGGGAGCTGTTTTTT. Its translation: CASSFQGRVGTGELFF.

The table lists this clonotype with many counts. V usage is TRBV13 and J usage is TRBJ1-2; D ambiguous. Germline V lookup: CDR1 PRHDT, CDR2 FYEKMQ (reference sequence). The CDR3 is 14 amino acids. Trimming removed 1 base at V and 4 bases at J, with 10 bases between. Here the CDR3 DNA reads TGTGCCAGCAGCTTAGATCTGGGCAGCTATGGCTACACCTTC. Its protein product is CASSLDLGSYGYTF.

For this clonotype: This may come from a read error, since a much larger clone is one base off. The genes are TRBV7-9 and TRBJ1-4; D is undetermined. The CDR3 has 14 residues. V gave up 5 bases and J gave up 8 bases, with 15 bases separating them. Germline loops: CDR1 SEHNR, CDR2 FQNEAQ (reference sequence). The CDR3 DNA follows: TGTGCCAGCAGCCCCCCCCCCGACAAGGAAAAACTGTTTTTT. Translated, it gives CASSPPPDKEKLFF.

Points on this clonotype: This may be a read error: a much more frequent sequence differs by one nucleotide. This chain joins TRBV9 and TRBJ1-2; 9 nucleotides agree with TRBD1. The germline V gene has CDR1 SGDLS and CDR2 YYNGEE. The CDR3 extends over 17 amino acids. The CDR3 protein is CASSVAGDRVAGYDYTF. The CDR3 DNA sequence: TGTGCCAGCAGCGTAGCTGGGGACAGGGTCGCCGGCTATGACTACACCTTC.

There are a few counts of this clonotype. This CDR3 reads CASSRGTVSNQPQHF. DNA for the CDR3: TGTGCCAGCAGCCGCGGGACGGTAAGCAATCAGCCCCAGCATTTT. The genes are TRBV6-2 or TRBV6-3 and TRBJ1-5; TRBD1 might be the D (5 bases). V was shortened by 6 bases and J by 1 base, with 13 bases between the two germline ends. In germline, CDR1 is MNHEY, CDR2 SVGEGT. The CDR3 is 15 amino acids.

The CDR3 protein is CASSPWDGHYGYTF. The CDR3, as DNA: TGCGCCAGCAGTCCCTGGGACGGACACTATGGCTACACCTTC. J is TRBJ1-2 and V is TRBV23-1; possibly TRBD1 for D (5 bases). TRBV23-1 is classed as an ORF, of uncertain function. V was clipped by 4 bases and J by 3 bases, with 12 bases between them. The CDR3 runs 14 residues.

V is TRBV10-3 and J is TRBJ1-2; 7 positions agree with TRBD1. CDR3 length: 15 residues. CDR1 and CDR2 from the germline V gene are ENHRY and SYGVKD. V shed 3 bases, J shed 5 bases, and the junction held 9 bases outside the gene matches. In nucleotides, the CDR3 is TGTGCCATCAGTGATATTGACAGGGAATGGTATGGCTACACCTTC. Translating it yields CAISDIDREWYGYTF.

With regard to this clonotype: A much larger clonotype is one base distant, so this may be a read error. The CDR3: CASSQDGGSNQPQHF. The DNA of the CDR3 is TGTGCCAGCAGCCAAGACGGCGGAAGCAATCAGCCCCAGCATTTT. The rearrangement uses TRBV3-1 and TRBJ1-5, with unresolved D. The CDR3 is 15 residues long. V was clipped by 0 bases and J by 1 base, with 7 bases between them. Germline V CDR1 and CDR2: LGHDT, YNNKEL (reference sequence).

The CDR3 here is CASLAPHGSSESQYF. Here the CDR3 DNA reads TGTGCCAGCTTGGCCCCCCACGGGAGCAGTGAGTCCCAGTACTTC. The chain employs TRBV7-9 and TRBJ2-5; weak D call: TRBD2 (6 bases). V shed 8 bases and J shed 9 bases, with 25 bases lying between them. The germline CDR1 and CDR2 sequences are SEHNR and FQNEAQ (reference sequence). The CDR3 has 15 residues.

This clonotype came up many times. The chain couples TRBV9 to TRBJ2-3; maybe TRBD2 (6 bases). Germline V CDR1 and CDR2: SGDLS, YYNGEE. Trimming removed 3 bases at V and 1 base at J, with 6 bases between. This CDR3 is built from 13 residues. CDR3 nucleotide sequence: TGTGCCAGCAGCGGGGGGGGCACAGATACGCAGTATTTT. Translation: CASSGGGTDTQYF.

Note on this clonotype: A much larger clone sits a single nucleotide away, making a read error possible. The conserved phenylalanine or tryptophan normally closing the CDR3 is absent here, so this likely arose from a read error. CDR3: CASSASGVRDTQYS. For the CDR3, the DNA is TGTGCCAGCAGCGCGTCGGGAGTTAGAGATACGCAGTATTCT. The chain has TRBV9 and TRBJ2-3; maybe TRBD2 (6 bases). V dropped 3 bases and J dropped 5 bases, with 13 bases sitting between them. The CDR3 runs 14 residues. Germline CDR1 is SGDLS and CDR2 is YYNGEE.

There are a few counts of this clonotype. Here the CDR3 reads CASSDSKLAGADTQYF. The CDR3 DNA sequence: TGTGCCAGCAGTGACTCGAAACTAGCGGGAGCCGATACGCAGTATTTT. The chain combines TRBV6-4 with TRBJ2-3; 11 bases map to TRBD2. The germline CDR1 and CDR2 sequences are MRHNA and SNTAGT. Trimming took 0 bases from V and 6 from J; bases not matched to a gene: 5. This CDR3 contains 16 residues.

Remarks on this clonotype: This may be a read error, as it is one base from a much larger clone. The DNA is left out, because the CDR3 cannot be placed on it with certainty; the CDR3 is given as TCRdb lists it. This chain connects TRBV19 to TRBJ2-1; the D call TRBD1 from the table was never checked on the DNA. The CDR3 adds up to 15 amino acids, both ends counted. Germline V gene lookup returns CDR1 LNHDA and CDR2 SQIVND (reference sequence). The CDR3 here is CASSTSGRGKNEQFF.

A note on this clonotype: A much larger clone is a single base away; this may be a read error. The V call is TRBV7-8, the J call TRBJ1-1; a weak D match, TRBD1 (6 bases). Trimming removed 7 bases at V and 6 bases at J, with 12 bases between. This CDR3 contains 12 residues. CDR1 is SGHVS, CDR2 FQNEAQ, per germline. The DNA of the CDR3 is TGTGCCAGCACCCTACAGGGTTCTGAAGCTTTCTTT. It encodes CASTLQGSEAFF.

The chain carries TRBV25-1 and TRBJ2-7, with D possibly matching TRBD1 (5 bases). Deletions cut 2 bases from V and 6 bases from J, with 11 bases between. This CDR3 is 13 amino acids long. Germline lookup yields CDR1 MGHDK and CDR2 SYGVNS. The CDR3 is CASSERHRSEQYF. The CDR3 DNA follows: TGTGCCAGCAGTGAAAGACACAGGTCCGAGCAGTACTTC.

Comments on this clonotype: The junction shows a germline mismatch at one end, possibly a read error. V gene TRBV10-2 combines with J gene TRBJ2-2; D could derive from TRBD1 or TRBD2 (6 bases each). Germline-derived CDR1 and CDR2 are WSHSY and SAAADI. The CDR3 runs to 14 residues. The CDR3 protein is CASSESGGTGGLFF. In DNA, the CDR3 is TGCGCCAGCAGTGAGTCTGGGGGCACCGGGGGGCTGTTTTTT.

This chain links TRBV4-1 with TRBJ2-1; D assignment may be TRBD1 or TRBD2 (5 bases each). The V end lost 0 bases, the J end lost 0 bases, and 12 bases lay between the germline ends. This CDR3 is 17 amino acids long. Germline V lookup: CDR1 MGHRA, CDR2 YSYEKL. This CDR3 reads CASSQDPGPSSYNEQFF. In nucleotides, the CDR3 is TGCGCCAGCAGCCAAGATCCGGGACCCAGCTCCTACAATGAGCAGTTCTTC.

This clonotype was counted between two and nine times. V and J are TRBV7-9 and TRBJ2-5; a possible D gene is TRBD2 (6 bases). Trimming shortened V by 5 bases and J by 5 bases, and 18 bases separated the two germline ends. Germline-derived CDR1 and CDR2 are SEHNR and FQNEAQ (reference sequence). The length of the CDR3 is 15 residues. CDR3 amino acids: CASSGRTDLTETQYF. As DNA, the CDR3 is TGTGCCAGCAGCGGGAGGACTGATCTAACGGAGACCCAGTACTTC.

As regards this clonotype: This may be a read error, as it is one base from a much larger clone. This CDR3 fails to terminate in the conserved phenylalanine or tryptophan, so it likely reflects a read error. The chain uses TRBV6-5 and TRBJ2-7, with D possibly TRBD2 on 6 matching bases. This CDR3 contains 13 residues. Germline CDR1 reads MNHEY; CDR2 reads SVGAGI. Trimming stripped 6 bases from V and 9 bases from J, with 18 bases between. The DNA of the CDR3 is TGTGCCAGCAGCCCCTCGGGACTGTCTAGGCAGTACTAC. This codes for CASSPSGLSRQYY.

This clonotype came up a few times. The J gene is TRBJ2-3, the V gene TRBV27; D could derive from TRBD1 or TRBD2 (5 bases each). The length of the CDR3 is 14 residues. Germline V gene lookup returns CDR1 MNHEY and CDR2 SMNVEV (reference sequence). V gave up 6 bases and J gave up 3 bases, with 13 bases separating them. DNA of the CDR3: TGTGCCAGCAGATGGCAGGGCGGGACAGATACGCAGTATTTT. It specifies CASRWQGGTDTQYF.

As concerns this clonotype: Since a much larger clone is just one base distant, this may be a read error. The chain carries TRBV29-1 and TRBJ2-2, with TRBD2 as a possible D gene (6 bases). V was pared by 3 bases and J by 4 bases, with 18 bases between. This CDR3 has 16 residues. CDR1 is SQVTM, CDR2 ANQGSEA, per germline. The CDR3 region has the DNA TGCAGCGTTGAGGTTAAGGGAGGCCTTACCACCGGGGAGCTGTTTTTT. Translating gives CSVEVKGGLTTGELFF.

A few counts support this clonotype. CDR3 sequence: CSASRDGEGYEQYF. CDR3 sequence (DNA): TGCAGTGCCAGTAGGGACGGCGAGGGTTACGAGCAGTACTTC. The gene calls are TRBV20-1 and TRBJ2-7, with D perhaps matching TRBD1 or TRBD2 (5 bases each). CDR1 is DFQATT and CDR2 is SNEGSKA in the germline V gene (reference sequence). The V end was cut by 6 bases, the J end by 4 bases, with 19 bases between. CDR3 length: 14 amino acids.

This clonotype was counted at least ten times. The chain carries TRBV7-3 and TRBJ2-7; D is tentatively TRBD1 or TRBD2 (5 bases each). The CDR3 is made up of 13 amino acids. Germline V gives CDR1 SGHTA, CDR2 FQGTGA. V was shortened by 2 bases and J by 7 bases, with 12 bases between the two germline ends. CDR3 amino acids: CASSLFGGWEQYF. CDR3 nucleotides: TGTGCCAGCAGCTTATTTGGGGGATGGGAGCAGTACTTC.

This clonotype was observed a handful of times. The chain couples TRBV7-8 to TRBJ1-3; TRBD1 matches 7 bases. This CDR3 is 15 amino acids long. CDR1 is SGHVS, CDR2 FQNEAQ, per germline. V was clipped by 5 bases and J by 3 bases; unmatched bases: 7. CDR3 sequence reads: CASSTKTGIGNTIYF. For the CDR3, the DNA is TGTGCCAGCAGCACCAAGACAGGGATTGGAAACACCATATATTTT.

Worth noting for this clonotype: Because it lacks the conserved phenylalanine or tryptophan at the end, this CDR3 is likely a read error. The chain is built from TRBV7-9 and TRBJ2-3; 11 bases are shared with TRBD2. Germline V gene sequence: CDR1 SEHNR, CDR2 FQNEAQ (reference sequence). This CDR3 spans 17 amino acids. The trim removed 7 bases at V and 4 bases at J, leaving 13 bases unmatched. The CDR3 nucleotides are TGTGCCAGCATGCGATGGAGTAGCGGGAGGGCGGCAGATACGCAGTATTCT. Translation: CASMRWSSGRAADTQYS.

The rearrangement links TRBV9 to TRBJ2-2; 11 nucleotides match TRBD2. With V trimmed by 0 bases and J by 7 bases, 8 bases remained unmatched. From germline, CDR1 is SGDLS and CDR2 YYNGEE. The CDR3 totals 17 residues. This CDR3 reads CASSVVGLAGGSGELFF. The CDR3 bases are TGTGCCAGCAGCGTAGTTGGTCTAGCGGGAGGAAGCGGGGAGCTGTTTTTT.

In this sample, this clonotype turned up a few times. The rearrangement links TRBV27 to TRBJ1-5; maybe TRBD1 (5 bases). The germline gives CDR1 MNHEY, CDR2 SMNVEV (reference sequence). V lost 3 bases and J 2 bases, leaving 11 bases between the germline ends. This CDR3 has 15 residues. The CDR3 coding sequence is TGTGCCAGCAGTTTGTGGGGGGAGGGCAATCAGCCCCAGCATTTT. It specifies CASSLWGEGNQPQHF.